The present TCR beta chain was sequenced within a study of blood T cell repertoires in COVID-19 (dated by TCRdb to between 2020 and 2021). At the level of the whole study: The collaborator samples originated in the United States, Italy and Spain and spanned the acute and convalescent phases of COVID-19. The material from the prospective study consisted of cDNA or gDNA derived from T cells, B-cell-depleted T cells, or PBMCs. Deeply sampled blood TCRbeta repertoires from subjects exposed to, actively infected with, or recovered from COVID-19 were included in the dataset. The repertoires were made available in a free public database intended to serve as a resource for research on the immune response to SARS-CoV-2. The samples were drawn from the first 160 participants of the ongoing ImmuneRACE study and from 950 to 1,500 subjects provided by 6 global collaborators. A de-identified subject ID, COVID-19 status, age in years and sex were almost always included in the sample metadata. Where available, HLA class I and class II types were obtained from metadata supplied by the sample provider rather than from assay-based typing.

Here is what the overall study found, with its caveats: The quantity of clinical and demographic metadata differed by source and by participant and was supplied without curation.

For this clone: This clone's antigen is unknown. Base qualities are missing; no much larger clone stands one base away.

Inclusive of the bounding cysteine and phenylalanine, the CDR3 is 15 residues long. Left in the record is the CDR3 DNA by itself, 45 bases read in frame from the first base. Based on the germline V gene (reference sequence), the CDR1 and CDR2 sequences are SGHNT and YYREEE. V trim: 4 bases; J trim: 3 bases; unmatched bases: 9. Each collaborating institution followed its own protocols to collect whole blood in K2EDTA tubes. For TCRbeta analysis, collaborators shipped samples as frozen whole blood, isolated PBMCs, or DNA extracted from either of those sample types. The immunoSEQ Assay, a bias-controlled multiplex PCR, was used to amplify TCRbeta CDR3 regions from genomic DNA. On the authors' methods: The number of nucleated cells in each sample was estimated from the amplification of reference gene primers within the assay. Sequence reads were collapsed and filtered to measure the absolute abundance of every unique TCRbeta CDR3 rearrangement. For each sample, productive Simpson clonality was calculated as the square root of Simpson's diversity index across productive rearrangements. As stored in TCRdb, this immuneACCESS dataset retains in-frame rearrangements with V and J assigned. A fraction of the clones does not appear; measured against another copy, unresolved V genes explain less than half of the discrepancy, and the remainder lacks a known reason. V, J and clone size derive from that table, while D and trimming were established from the DNA sequence. For this sample there are about 120,000 clones; 75% to 90% appear just once. The biggest ten clones account for 4.6% of the sample.

The chain is assembled from TRBV5-4 and TRBJ1-2, with 7 middle bases fitting TRBD1. The sample was peripheral blood. The clonotype comes from a woman aged 50 to 60 with acute or convalescent COVID-19. In nucleotides, the sequence is TGTGCCAGCAGCCAGGCACAGGGGATGGACTATGGCTACACCTTC. The translation is CASSQAQGMDYGYTF.